The T cell receptor (beta chain) under discussion was sequenced for a study of spatial heterogeneity in lung cancer. MiXCR, run by TCRdb on the 5' RACE reads, gives a single entry per CDR3 protein. The repertoire holds tens of thousands of distinct CDR3 sequences, with 10% to 15% as singletons. This CDR3 comprises 13 residues. The V and J ends lost 5 bases and 5 bases, in that order; junction bases with no gene match: 5. Germline lookup yields CDR1 DFQATT and CDR2 SNEGSKA (reference sequence). Sample time point: blood at routine non-recurrence follow-up after resection. This receptor was obtained from a male donor with early-stage non-small cell lung cancer. V is TRBV20-1 and J is TRBJ2-3; 9 positions agree with TRBD1. This specimen was PBMCs, taken at follow-up. This CDR3 reads CSAQQGAGDTQYF. Here the CDR3 DNA reads TGCAGTGCTCAACAGGGGGCAGGAGATACGCAGTATTTT.